This TCR beta chain was sequenced during a study of cytomegalovirus exposure and HLA in healthy donors. Study overall: The 120 or so validation repertoires and the approximately 630 first-cohort repertoires shared a platform, a later analysis reported. Findings and caveats of the study: Most observed TCR sequences were rare, whereas some public TCRs were detected in many donors.

Here immunoSEQ multiplex PCR was the method, and the copy in TCRdb shows in-frame clones only, minus some. The data hold roughly 150,000 clones, with about 94% observed a single time. The CDR3 has 14 residues. CDR1 and CDR2 (germline): MNHNS, SASEGT. V shed 5 bases, J shed 3 bases, and the junction held 5 bases outside the gene matches. Concerning this clone itself: Its antigen remains unidentified.

Sequenced input: PBMCs. This rearrangement joins TRBV6-1 to TRBJ1-1, with 8 bases aligning to TRBD1. The sequence derives from a man younger than 30 in good health and CMV-seropositive. CDR3 sequence reads: CASSFLDRDTEAFF. In DNA form, the CDR3 reads TGTGCCAGCAGTTTCCTGGACAGGGACACTGAAGCTTTCTTT.